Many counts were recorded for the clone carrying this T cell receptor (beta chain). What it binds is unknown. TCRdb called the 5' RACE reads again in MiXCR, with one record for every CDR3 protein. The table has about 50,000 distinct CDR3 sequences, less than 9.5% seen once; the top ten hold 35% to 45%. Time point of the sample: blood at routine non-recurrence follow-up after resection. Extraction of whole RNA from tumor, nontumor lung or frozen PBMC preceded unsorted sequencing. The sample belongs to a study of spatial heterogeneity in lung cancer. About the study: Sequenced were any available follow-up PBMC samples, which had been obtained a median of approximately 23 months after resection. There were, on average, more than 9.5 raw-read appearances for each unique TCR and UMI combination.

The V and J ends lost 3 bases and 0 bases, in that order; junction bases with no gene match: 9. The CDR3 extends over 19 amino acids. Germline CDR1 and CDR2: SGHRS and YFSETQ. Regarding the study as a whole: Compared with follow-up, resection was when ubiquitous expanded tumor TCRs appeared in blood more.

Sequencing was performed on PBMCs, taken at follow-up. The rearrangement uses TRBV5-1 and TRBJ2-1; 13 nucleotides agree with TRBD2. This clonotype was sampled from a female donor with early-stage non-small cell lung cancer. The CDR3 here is CASSSPGTSGASSYNEQFF. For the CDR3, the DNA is TGCGCCAGCAGCTCGCCCGGGACTAGCGGGGCGAGCTCCTACAATGAGCAGTTCTTC.